A single sample gave rise to the 2 T cell receptor beta chains below, sequenced in a study of CD8+CD57+ T cells in acquired aplastic anemia. According to the study, genomic DNA was the template for TCR beta VDJ and CDR3 profiling. TCRdb itself ran the reads through MiXCR, one entry per CDR3 protein. Of approximately 200,000 distinct CDR3 sequences listed, 64% are singletons. Sequenced: sorted CD4+, CD8+, or CD8+CD57+ T cells (not recorded which) from PBMCs. The receptors here all came from a human donor with severe aplastic anemia or a healthy control (not recorded which).

This clonotype occurred a few times. The chain employs TRBV7-2 and TRBJ1-1; D ambiguous. The CDR3 is made up of 13 amino acids. Trimming stripped 5 bases from V and 3 bases from J, with 10 bases between. Germline-derived CDR1 and CDR2 are SGHTA and FQGNSA. The CDR3 spells CASSGRVHTEAFF. The CDR3 nucleotides are TGTGCCAGCAGCGGCCGGGTACACACTGAAGCTTTCTTT.

The chain recombines TRBV15 with TRBJ1-2, with a weak D call TRBD1 (6 bases). The CDR3 has 16 residues. V shed 0 bases and J shed 5 bases, with 16 bases lying between them. Germline V gives CDR1 LNHNV, CDR2 YYDKDF (reference sequence). The CDR3 loop reads CATSRDRPGRGYGYTF. CDR3 DNA: TGTGCCACCAGCAGAGATCGGCCGGGAAGGGGGTATGGCTACACCTTC.